This T cell receptor beta chain was retrieved from a study of shared clonotypes between healthy human individuals. General study findings and limits: Clonotypes which were not shared had lower generation probabilities than clonotypes that all four donors shared.

The CDR3 covers 15 residues. Trimming took 0 bases from V and 2 from J, leaving 11 bases between them. Germline V lookup: CDR1 SGHRS, CDR2 YFSETQ. Notes on this clone: The antigen is undetermined.

The repertoire was sequenced with immunoSEQ multiplex PCR; TCRdb's copy has only in-frame clones and lacks some. Of around 2,000,000 clones in the sample, 85% to 95% were seen once. Sequencing used naive CD4+ T cells sorted from blood. Subset specified: CD45RA+ positively selected. The clonotype originates from a man younger than 35 in good health. The J gene is TRBJ2-5, the V gene TRBV5-1; D is undetermined. The CDR3 DNA sequence: TGCGCCAGCAGCTTGGATCCTGGAGTACAAGAGACCCAGTACTTC. It translates to CASSLDPGVQETQYF.